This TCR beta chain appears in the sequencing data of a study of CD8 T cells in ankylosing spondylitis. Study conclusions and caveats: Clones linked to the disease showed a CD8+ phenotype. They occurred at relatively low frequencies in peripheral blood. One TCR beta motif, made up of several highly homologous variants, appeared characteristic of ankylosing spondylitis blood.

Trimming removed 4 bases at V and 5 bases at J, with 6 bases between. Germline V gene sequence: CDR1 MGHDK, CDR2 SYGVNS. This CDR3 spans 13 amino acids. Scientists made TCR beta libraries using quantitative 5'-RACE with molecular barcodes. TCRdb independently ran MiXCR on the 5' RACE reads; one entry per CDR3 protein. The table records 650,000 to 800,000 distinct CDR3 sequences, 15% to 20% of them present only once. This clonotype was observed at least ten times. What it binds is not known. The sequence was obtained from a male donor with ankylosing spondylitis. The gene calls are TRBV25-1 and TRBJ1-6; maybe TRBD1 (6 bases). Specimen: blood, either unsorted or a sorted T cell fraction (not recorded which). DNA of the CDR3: TGTGCCAGCAGTGCAGGGGATAATTCACCCCTCCACTTT. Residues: CASSAGDNSPLHF.